This is a list of T cell receptor beta chains from one sample in a study of blood T cell repertoires in COVID-19. Sequencing was performed with immunoSEQ multiplex PCR; in TCRdb, only in-frame clones are kept and a portion is missing. In the table there are 290,000 or so clones, 87% of which are singletons. The sample was peripheral blood. These receptors all stem from a man between 18 and 35 years old with active or convalescent COVID-19. Both conserved end residues are part of each CDR3. A D gene is named only where the DNA matches it firmly. Not every row has a clone size; where given, it reads once, few, many or a size class.

clone_size j_call v_call d_call cdr3_nt cdr3_aa
. TRBJ2-3 TRBV5-1 TRBD1 TGCGCCAGCAGTCGGACAGGGGGCGCAGATACGCAGTATTTT CASSRTGGADTQYF
. TRBJ2-7 TRBV6-1 TRBD1 TGTGCCAGCAGTGACCACCGGGACAGGGGGTTCTACGAGCAGTACTTC CASSDHRDRGFYEQYF
. TRBJ2-3 TRBV19 TRBD1 TGTGCCAGTAGTGCCTGGGACAGCGCAGATACGCAGTATTTT CASSAWDSADTQYF
. TRBJ2-7 TRBV5-7 TRBD2 TGTGCCAGCAGCTTGGGGGATACTAGCGGGAGATGGTCCTACGAGCAGTACTTC CASSLGDTSGRWSYEQYF
. TRBJ1-1 TRBV4-1 TRBD1 TGCGCCAGCAGCCCTACGACAGGGCGCACTGAAGCTTTCTTT CASSPTTGRTEAFF
. TRBJ1-1 TRBV6-5 . TGTGCCAGCAGTTACTGGGGACTTAACACTGAAGCTTTCTTT CASSYWGLNTEAFF
. TRBJ2-1 TRBV29-1 . TGCAGCGTTGACCTGGACTTCTCCTACAATGAGCAGTTCTTC CSVDLDFSYNEQFF
. TRBJ2-1 TRBV7-2 TRBD2 TGTGCCAGCAGCCTGACTAGCGGGGGGGCCGATGAGCAGTTCTTC CASSLTSGGADEQFF
. TRBJ1-1 TRBV3-1/TRBV3-2 . TGTGCCAGCAGCCAAATAGTGGGCGCGACTGAAGCTTTCTTT CASSQIVGATEAFF
. TRBJ2-3 TRBV4-2 . TGTGCCAGCAGCCAAGATCAGAGTTCAGGTACGCAGTATTTT CASSQDQSSGTQYF
. TRBJ1-5 TRBV7-9 TRBD1 TGTGCCAGCAGCTCCCAGGGGGGCGGCCCTTTGCCCCAGCATTTT CASSSQGGGPLPQHF
. TRBJ2-7 TRBV19 . TGTGCCAGTAGTATCGATGGCAGGGGCGTCGAGCAGTACTTC CASSIDGRGVEQYF
few TRBJ2-7 TRBV13 . TGTGCCAGCAGCTTAGGACAGGTCGAGCAGTACTTC CASSLGQVEQYF
. TRBJ1-2 TRBV5-1 . TGCGCCAGCAGCTTGGTGGGCACCCCCTATGGCTACACCTTC CASSLVGTPYGYTF
. TRBJ1-6 TRBV4-1 . TGCGCCAGCAGCCAAGATCCGGAGAGCTCCTATAATTCACCCCTCCACTTT CASSQDPESSYNSPLHF
. TRBJ2-2 TRBV19 TRBD2 TGTGCCAGTGCCGGACTAGTTGCCGGGGAGCTGTTTTTT CASAGLVAGELFF
. TRBJ1-1 TRBV10-3 TRBD1 TGTGCCAGCGCCGGGACAGGGATCACTGAAGCTTTCTTT CASAGTGITEAFF
. TRBJ1-3 TRBV3-1/TRBV3-2 . TGTGCCAGCAGCCAAGTCAGGGGCCCTGGAAACACCATATATTTT CASSQVRGPGNTIYF
. TRBJ2-3 TRBV9 TRBD2 TGTGCCAGCAGCTTTGGTGGGGCGGGGGGAGATATGACGCAGTATTTT CASSFGGAGGDMTQYF